This paragraph covers one T cell receptor (beta chain) sequence. The data were produced by immunoSEQ multiplex PCR, yet TCRdb's version contains in-frame clones alone and is incomplete. In the table there are roughly 90,000 clones, 80% of which are singletons. The data derive from a study of blood T cell repertoires in COVID-19. About the research overall: Nucleic acid was either cDNA or gDNA, and it came from T cells, B-cell-depleted T cells, or PBMCs.

This CDR3 region has 20 residues. The chain couples TRBV21-1 to TRBJ1-6; the D call of TRBD1 is as the table states it, not checked on the DNA. TRBV21-1 is a documented pseudogene. Sequencing was done on a sample of peripheral blood. The clonotype was recovered from a woman in her seventies with acute or convalescent COVID-19. The CDR3 loop reads CASSKGRGQGTPPYNSPLHF. In DNA, the CDR3 is TGTGCCAGCAGCAAAGGCCGGGGACAGGGTACTCCCCCCTATAATTCACCCCTCCACTTT.